This TCR beta chain stems from a study of blood T cell repertoires in COVID-19. TCRdb's table, derived via immunoSEQ multiplex PCR, lists solely in-frame clones and lacks some. This table has more than 110,000 clones, approximately 87% appearing once. The table lists this clone with a few counts. V was shortened by 7 bases and J by 5 bases, with 14 bases between the two germline ends. This CDR3 is 12 amino acids long. Germline CDR1 reads SQVTM; CDR2 reads ANQGSEA. The sample taken for sequencing was peripheral blood. The V call is TRBV29-1, the J call TRBJ1-1; possibly TRBD1 for D (6 bases). The sequence derives from a human donor in a cohort sampled during active COVID-19. The CDR3 loop reads CSAERGRTEAFF. DNA for the CDR3: TGCAGCGCCGAGCGGGGGCGGACTGAAGCTTTCTTT.